This section outlines one T cell receptor beta chain sequence together with its context. Method: immunoSEQ multiplex PCR; TCRdb's copy keeps in-frame clones and lacks some. The sample has about 210,000 clones; over 70% are singletons. This entry comes from a study of blood T cell repertoires in COVID-19. Study details: There were acute and convalescent COVID-19 samples, and they came from the United States, Italy and Spain. T cells, B-cell-depleted T cells, or PBMCs supplied cDNA or gDNA.

CDR1 is KGHSH and CDR2 is LQKENI in the germline V gene. V dropped 3 bases and J dropped 2 bases, with 13 bases sitting between them. The CDR3 sequence is 15 residues long. The J gene is TRBJ1-2, the V gene TRBV18; possibly TRBD1 for D (6 bases). What was sequenced was peripheral blood. The receptor was derived from a middle-aged man with active or convalescent COVID-19. The CDR3 region is CASSPTGGANYGYTF. In nucleotides, the CDR3 is TGTGCCAGCTCACCCACGGGGGGCGCGAACTATGGCTACACCTTC.